The entry that follows covers one T cell receptor beta chain sequence. This entry comes from a study of blood T cell repertoires in COVID-19. For the study at large: Sites across the United States, Italy and Spain contributed samples from acute and convalescent COVID-19. T cells, B-cell-depleted T cells, or PBMCs provided the cDNA or gDNA that served as material.

Adults between about 18 and 95 years of age took part from 24 US areas. CDR1 and CDR2 from the germline V gene are SGHKS and YYEKEE (reference sequence). Between the trimmed V and J ends, which lost 2 bases and 7 bases, there was a span of 12 bases. The CDR3 is 14 amino acids. Authors' processing steps: Reference gene primer amplification gave estimated nucleated cell counts. Data came from immunoSEQ multiplex PCR; TCRdb stores just in-frame clones and leaves some out. That table gives V, J and clone size, and the DNA gave D and trimming. In the table there are approximately 470,000 clones, roughly 90% of which are singletons.

The origin of this receptor is a woman under 30 who had recovered from COVID-19. Sequences were obtained from PBMCs or T cells enriched from blood (not recorded which). The chain has TRBV5-5 and TRBJ1-4, with D maybe TRBD1 (5 bases). CDR3 protein: CASSFAGPGEKLFF. The CDR3 DNA follows: TGTGCCAGCAGCTTCGCAGGGCCGGGTGAAAAACTGTTTTTT. Drawing the rest from reference TRBV5-5 and TRBJ1-4, the complete variable domain is DAGVTQSPTHLIKTRGQQVTLRCSPISGHKSVSWYQQVLGQGPQFIFQYYEKEERGRGNFPDRFSARQFPNYSSELNVNALLLGDSALYLCASSFAGPGEKLFFGSGTQLSVL.